This entry lists 20 T cell receptor beta chains sequenced from one sample in a study of Ad26.COV2.S vaccination and SARS-CoV-2 variants. Assay: immunoSEQ multiplex PCR; the TCRdb copy retains only in-frame clones and omits some. The table includes 350,000 to 450,000 clones, over 75% detected once. Treatment of the sample: approximately 18 received Ad26.COV2.S at low or high dose, single or two shots; several received placebo; per-sample allocation not given. Sampling occurred on day 63 after the first vaccine or placebo injection. This sample comprised peripheral blood, obtained in a trial of Ad26.COV2.S vaccine versus placebo. These receptors came from a person aged 18 to 59 who received the Ad26.COV2.S COVID-19 vaccine or a placebo.

Comments on this clone: Sequence at one end of the junction differs from germline and may be a read error. V gene TRBV27 combines with J gene TRBJ1-2; TRBD1 might be the D (6 bases). CDR1 MNHEY and CDR2 SMNVEV come from the germline V gene (reference sequence). This CDR3 is 13 amino acids long. This CDR3 is CASSLGGNSGYTF. For the CDR3, the DNA is TGTGCCAGCAGCCTAGGGGGGAACTCTGGCTACACCTTC.

The sample holds a few counts of this clone. V gene TRBV12-3 or TRBV12-4 combines with J gene TRBJ1-6, with D possibly being TRBD1 (5 bases). The CDR3 extends over 13 amino acids. V was shortened by 3 bases and J by 9 bases, with 9 bases between the two germline ends. The CDR3 here is CASSFEGVSPLHF. CDR3 DNA sequence: TGTGCCAGCAGTTTCGAAGGGGTTTCACCCCTCCACTTT.

This rearrangement joins TRBV4-1 to TRBJ2-1, with a weak D call TRBD1 (6 bases). Trimming shortened V by 3 bases and J by 9 bases, and 9 bases separated the two germline ends. Germline loops: CDR1 MGHRA, CDR2 YSYEKL. The CDR3 has 12 residues. The CDR3 sequence: CASSHEGGEQFF. CDR3 DNA sequence: TGCGCCAGCAGCCATGAAGGGGGTGAGCAGTTCTTC.

This sequence joins TRBV5-1 and TRBJ1-1; possibly TRBD1 for D (5 bases). V was clipped by 6 bases and J by 1 base, with 19 bases between them. The CDR3 loop spans 16 amino acids. Germline V gene data show CDR1 as SGHRS and CDR2 as YFSETQ. The CDR3, as DNA: TGCGCCAGCAAAATAGGGGCGAGACTGGAGAACACTGAAGCTTTCTTT. Its translation: CASKIGARLENTEAFF.

In its sample, this clone was seen once. The chain joins TRBV6-2 or TRBV6-3 to TRBJ2-3; tentative D call: TRBD1 (5 bases). The length of the CDR3 is 13 residues. Germline V gene data show CDR1 as MNHEY and CDR2 as SVGEGT. V was pared by 4 bases and J by 5 bases, with 10 bases between. The CDR3 nucleotides read TGTGCCAGCAGTTTGACAGACGTAGATACGCAGTATTTT. Protein: CASSLTDVDTQYF.

The chain joins TRBV4-3 to TRBJ1-1, with D possibly being TRBD1 (5 bases). V shed 4 bases and J shed 4 bases, with 10 bases lying between them. This CDR3 has 13 residues. Germline V gene sequence: CDR1 LGHNA, CDR2 YSLEER. CDR3 loop: CASSLGGGTEAFF. The CDR3 nucleotides read TGCGCCAGCAGCCTCGGCGGGGGCACTGAAGCTTTCTTT.

V is TRBV7-3 and J is TRBJ2-2; D not resolved. CDR1 and CDR2 from the germline V gene are SGHTA and FQGTGA. The V and J ends lost 5 bases and 4 bases respectively, with 8 bases between them. The length of the CDR3 is 13 residues. CDR3 nucleotides: TGTGCCAGCAGCGTGGCCAGCACCGGGGAGCTGTTTTTT. Its translation is CASSVASTGELFF.

The chain joins TRBV15 to TRBJ2-7; D remains ambiguous. The germline V and J ends were trimmed by 0 bases and 3 bases, with 9 bases remaining between them. Germline V gives CDR1 LNHNV, CDR2 YYDKDF (reference sequence). The CDR3 runs 14 residues. CDR3 coding DNA: TGTGCCACCAGCAGAGAGAGCCAGCTCTACGAGCAGTACTTC. This encodes CATSRESQLYEQYF.

The rearrangement uses TRBV27 and TRBJ2-1; 13 bases align to TRBD2. The CDR3 has 15 residues. Germline lookup yields CDR1 MNHEY and CDR2 SMNVEV (reference sequence). The J segment lost 4 bases and the V segment lost 7 bases, leaving 4 bases of the junction unmatched. The CDR3 region is CASKTSGGDYNEQFF. The CDR3 DNA follows: TGTGCCAGCAAAACTAGCGGGGGGGATTACAATGAGCAGTTCTTC.

To note about this clone: One end of the junction is discordant with germline, which a read error may explain. CDR3 bases: TGTGCCAGCAGATCAACTATCTTC. It codes for CASRSTIF. This sequence joins TRBV3-1 (or the pseudogene TRBV3-2) and TRBJ2-1; no clear D gene. The CDR3 sequence is 8 residues long. CDR1 is LGHDT and CDR2 is YNNKEL in the germline V gene (reference sequence).

This chain links TRBV12-3 or TRBV12-4 with TRBJ1-1; D gene ambiguous. CDR3 length: 13 residues. Trimming stripped 7 bases from V and 3 bases from J, with 12 bases between. The DNA for the CDR3 is TGTGCCAGCATTCGCCATTGGGACACTGAAGCTTTCTTT. It translates to CASIRHWDTEAFF.

The chain is built from TRBV29-1 and TRBJ2-1; 10 bases are a match to TRBD1. The CDR3 is 17 amino acids. CDR1 SQVTM and CDR2 ANQGSEA come from the germline V gene. V lost 2 bases and J lost 7; bases outside the gene matches: 14. CDR3 nucleotide sequence: TGCAGCGTTGAAAATGGGGACAGGGGAGGGCATCGGAATGAGCAGTTCTTC. Translating gives CSVENGDRGGHRNEQFF.

As regards this clone: The sample carries other DNA sequences with the same CDR3. The gene calls are TRBV7-9 and TRBJ1-2; D possibly corresponds to TRBD1 (5 bases). V lost 2 bases, J lost 8 bases, and 9 bases lay in between. The length of the CDR3 is 12 residues. The V gene's germline CDR1 is SEHNR and CDR2 FQNEAQ (reference sequence). The DNA of the CDR3 is TGTGCCAGCAGCTTAATCCAGGGAGGCTACACCTTC. This codes for CASSLIQGGYTF.

CDR3 DNA: TGTGCCAGCAGTTACTTCCAGGGAGGGGACACTGAAGCTTTCTTT. This codes for CASSYFQGGDTEAFF. This chain links TRBV6-2 or TRBV6-3 with TRBJ1-1; TRBD1 is a possible D gene (5 bases). The V end lost 1 base, the J end lost 3 bases, and 12 bases lay between the germline ends. The CDR3 spans 15 residues. Looked up from germline, CDR1 is MNHEY and CDR2 is SVGEGT.

The rearrangement joins TRBV5-1 to TRBJ1-5; 9 positions agree with TRBD1. The CDR3 contains 15 residues. Germline values: CDR1 SGHRS, CDR2 YFSETQ. The ends lost 4 bases at V and 2 bases at J; junction bases unmatched: 4. CDR3 amino acids: CASSAGQGGNQPQHF. DNA for the CDR3: TGCGCCAGCAGCGCGGGACAGGGCGGCAATCAGCCCCAGCATTTT.

This chain uses TRBV4-1 with TRBJ2-7; 7 bases line up with TRBD1. The CDR3 totals 14 residues. V dropped 2 bases and J dropped 7; count of bases not matched to a gene: 8. The V gene's germline CDR1 is MGHRA and CDR2 YSYEKL. The CDR3 coding sequence is TGCGCCAGCAGCCAAACGATGACAGGGAAAGAGCAGTACTTC. Its translation: CASSQTMTGKEQYF.

The rearrangement uses TRBV5-5 and TRBJ2-5; 7 bases fit TRBD2. Germline CDR1 SGHKS, CDR2 YYEKEE (reference sequence). J lost 5 bases, V lost 0 bases, and 10 bases had no gene match. The CDR3 loop spans 16 amino acids. The CDR3 is CASSLAVSRGGETQYF. CDR3 nucleotides: TGTGCCAGCAGCTTGGCGGTTAGTCGGGGAGGGGAGACCCAGTACTTC.

This clone came up a few times. The rearrangement uses TRBV5-1 and TRBJ1-2; a weak D match, TRBD1 (6 bases). This CDR3 contains 12 residues. Per germline, CDR1 SGHRS and CDR2 YFSETQ. Trimming shortened V by 6 bases and J by 2 bases, and 8 bases separated the two germline ends. This CDR3 is CASMGANYGYTF. For the CDR3, the DNA is TGCGCCAGCATGGGGGCCAACTATGGCTACACCTTC.

The rearrangement links TRBV7-6 to TRBJ1-5; D is undetermined. Trimming pared 5 bases from V and 3 bases from J, leaving 17 bases between. The germline CDR1 and CDR2 sequences are SGHVS and FNYEAQ. The length of the CDR3 is 16 residues. The CDR3 spells CASSPRPPRTNQPQHF. DNA for the CDR3: TGTGCCAGCAGCCCTAGGCCCCCCCGAACCAATCAGCCCCAGCATTTT.

The CDR3 bases are TGTGCCAGTAGTATAGTTACGACGGTCACTGAAGCTTTCTTT. Translated, it gives CASSIVTTVTEAFF. V is TRBV19 and J is TRBJ1-1, with D unclear. CDR3 length equals 14 residues. V was clipped by 1 base and J by 4 bases, with 10 bases between them. CDR1 is LNHDA, CDR2 SQIVND, per germline (reference sequence).